Sequencing of this TCR beta chain was carried out in a study of T cell changes during pregnancy in multiple sclerosis. This clone was counted a few times. Assay: immunoSEQ multiplex PCR; the TCRdb copy retains only in-frame clones and omits some. Found here are about 40,000 clones, around 89% of them singletons; the top ten hold approximately 0.51%. The CDR3 runs 11 residues. V was clipped by 4 bases and J by 7 bases, with 7 bases between them. Looked up from germline, CDR1 is LNHDA and CDR2 is SQIVND (reference sequence). This TCR was recovered from a female donor with multiple sclerosis, enrolled in a pregnancy study. The material sequenced was CD4+ T cells from peripheral blood mononuclear cells, taken in the first trimester of pregnancy. The chain uses TRBV19 and TRBJ1-2; D gene unclear. The chain's CDR3 is CASSSFRGYTF. The CDR3 coding sequence is TGTGCCAGTAGTAGTTTCCGTGGCTACACCTTC.